Listed below are T cell receptor beta chains from one sample, sequenced in a study of cytotoxic CD8 clonotypes in ibrutinib-treated CLL. Repertoires were generated with immunoSEQ multiplex PCR, while TCRdb's copy carries only in-frame clones and drops some. This table holds roughly 70,000 clones, approximately 90% found once. Sequences were derived from PBMCs, sampled after 12 months of ibrutinib treatment. These receptors were obtained from a human donor with chronic lymphocytic leukemia. The CDR3 runs from the conserved cysteine through the conserved F or W. Each record gives: D gene, V gene, J gene, CDR3 length, clone size, CDR3 protein, CDR3 DNA. D genes are given only for firm matches. The size entry is marked missing in some rows and otherwise reads once, few, many or a size class.

.	TRBV28	TRBJ2-4	17	.	CASSLPPGPVAKNIQYF	TGTGCCAGCAGTCTCCCCCCTGGACCGGTAGCCAAAAACATTCAGTACTTC
.	TRBV5-8	TRBJ1-5	16	.	CASTLGGGAIFWPQHF	TGTGCCAGCACCCTGGGGGGAGGGGCCATTTTTTGGCCCCAGCATTTT
.	TRBV7-6	TRBJ2-7	17	.	CASSLTPRGGAVDEQYF	TGTGCCAGCAGCTTAACCCCCCGTGGAGGGGCGGTTGACGAGCAGTACTTC
.	TRBV7-2	TRBJ2-3	14	.	CASSSPPTGDTQYF	TGTGCCAGCAGCTCTCCCCCCACGGGAGATACGCAGTATTTT
.	TRBV6-1	TRBJ2-5	16	once	CASSEAEQEEEETQYF	TGTGCCAGCAGTGAAGCCGAACAGGAAGAAGAAGAGACCCAGTACTTC
TRBD2	TRBV18	TRBJ2-3	13	once	CASSSGSGDTQYF	TGTGCCAGCTCTAGCGGGAGTGGAGATACGCAGTATTTT
.	TRBV2	TRBJ1-5	15	.	CASRETDNSNQPQHF	TGTGCCAGCAGAGAGACAGACAATAGCAATCAGCCCCAGCATTTT
TRBD1	TRBV11-3	TRBJ2-1	14	.	CASSWGQGYNEQFF	TGTGCCAGCAGCTGGGGACAGGGGTACAATGAGCAGTTCTTC
.	TRBV28	TRBJ2-5	18	.	CASSCILVGGNFGETQYF	TGTGCCAGCAGTTGTATCTTAGTAGGGGGTAACTTTGGGGAGACCCAGTACTTC
.	TRBV6-5	TRBJ2-7	15	.	CASSYEAESSYEQYF	TGTGCCAGCAGTTACGAAGCGGAAAGCTCCTACGAGCAGTACTTC
.	TRBV28	TRBJ1-2	16	.	CASSSSSGGVNYGYTF	.
.	TRBV4-3	TRBJ1-1	18	.	CASSQDRGWGTRTTEAFF	TGCGCCAGCAGCCAAGATAGAGGTTGGGGGACCCGAACAACTGAAGCTTTCTTT
TRBD1	TRBV27	TRBJ2-7	14	.	CASRPTGEPSEQYF	TGTGCCAGCAGACCGACAGGGGAACCCTCCGAGCAGTACTTC
TRBD1	TRBV19	TRBJ2-1	14	few	CASSIGTAYNEQFF	TGTGCCAGTAGTATCGGGACAGCTTACAATGAGCAGTTCTTC
.	TRBV7-9	TRBJ2-2	15	.	CASSPDRPNTGELFF	TGTGCCAGCAGCCCGGACCGGCCCAACACCGGGGAGCTGTTTTTT
.	TRBV11-3	TRBJ2-2	13	.	CASGRANTGELFF	TGTGCCAGCGGCAGGGCGAACACCGGGGAGCTGTTTTTT
TRBD1	TRBV11-1	TRBJ2-1	16	.	CASRNRDRANLNEQFF	TGTGCCAGCAGAAATAGGGACAGGGCAAACCTCAATGAGCAGTTCTTC
TRBD2	TRBV19	TRBJ2-1	21	.	CARDQSLLSGLAGDLYNEQFF	TGTGCCAGGGATCAGTCCTTACTGTCCGGACTAGCGGGAGATCTCTACAATGAGCAGTTCTTC
.	TRBV4-1	TRBJ1-4	16	.	CASSQVARVGGEKLFF	TGCGCCAGCAGCCAAGTTGCCAGGGTGGGGGGTGAAAAACTGTTTTTT
.	TRBV2	TRBJ1-4	15	.	CASSERGFGNEKLFF	TGTGCCAGCAGTGAAAGAGGGTTTGGTAATGAAAAACTGTTTTTT
TRBD2	TRBV7-7	TRBJ2-3	15	.	CASSSSGASTDTQYF	TGTGCCAGCAGCTCTAGCGGGGCTAGCACAGATACGCAGTATTTT
.	TRBV6-5	TRBJ2-2	14	.	CASSYSTYTGELFF	TGTGCCAGCAGTTACTCAACGTACACCGGGGAGCTGTTTTTT
.	TRBV7-2	TRBJ2-1	14	.	CASSLAVLNHEQFF	TGTGCCAGCAGCTTAGCGGTTTTGAACCATGAGCAGTTCTTC
.	TRBV7-3	TRBJ2-1	15	once	CASSPLTSLGNEQFF	TGTGCCAGCAGCCCCCTTACCTCACTAGGGAATGAGCAGTTCTTC
TRBD1	TRBV19	TRBJ1-1	17	.	CASSIEIGTGVNTEAFF	TGTGCCAGTAGTATAGAAATTGGGACAGGGGTGAACACTGAAGCTTTCTTT
TRBD2	TRBV6-5	TRBJ2-2	14	.	CASSYRGGTGELFF	TGTGCCAGCAGTTACAGGGGAGGGACCGGGGAGCTGTTTTTT
TRBD2	TRBV4-1	TRBJ2-3	17	.	CASSPGLAGLSTDTQYF	TGCGCCAGCAGCCCGGGACTAGCGGGCCTTAGCACAGATACGCAGTATTTT
TRBD1	TRBV4-1	TRBJ2-7	16	.	CASSHLAPGQSYEQYF	TGCGCCAGCAGCCACCTTGCTCCGGGACAGAGCTACGAGCAGTACTTC
.	TRBV7-2	TRBJ2-7	13	.	CASSMTFGYEQYF	TGTGCCAGCAGCATGACTTTCGGCTACGAGCAGTACTTC
.	TRBV2	TRBJ2-7	13	.	CASSGGRGYEQYF	TGTGCCAGCAGTGGTGGCAGGGGATACGAGCAGTACTTC
.	TRBV19	TRBJ2-4	14	.	CASKEWAGGNIQYF	TGTGCCAGTAAAGAGTGGGCCGGGGGAAACATTCAGTACTTC
TRBD1	TRBV6-5	TRBJ1-2	13	.	CAAGQGVNYGYTF	TGTGCCGCCGGACAGGGAGTAAACTATGGCTACACCTTC
.	TRBV14	TRBJ1-2	15	.	CASSQDLVGGYGYTF	TGTGCCAGCAGCCAAGATCTCGTTGGGGGTTACGGCTACACCTTC
.	TRBV11-2	TRBJ2-5	16	.	CASSQTLGTGMETQYF	TGTGCCAGCAGCCAGACGTTGGGGACTGGTATGGAGACCCAGTACTTC
TRBD1	TRBV19	TRBJ2-7	16	once	CASSISGTGAGYEQYF	TGTGCCAGTAGTATTAGCGGGACAGGGGCCGGCTACGAGCAGTACTTC
.	TRBV5-8	TRBJ2-3	13	.	CASPSGFADTQYF	TGTGCCAGCCCCTCCGGGTTCGCAGATACGCAGTATTTT
TRBD2	TRBV4-2	TRBJ2-1	16	.	CASSQGGAGQYNEQFF	TGTGCCAGCAGCCAAGGCGGAGCGGGGCAGTACAATGAGCAGTTCTTC
TRBD2	TRBV19	TRBJ2-6	17	.	CASSPSGRASGANVLTF	TGTGCCAGTAGCCCAAGCGGGAGGGCCTCTGGGGCCAACGTCCTGACTTTC
.	TRBV6-5	TRBJ1-2	11	.	CASGDLYGYTF	TGTGCTTCGGGTGACCTCTATGGCTACACCTTC
.	TRBV18	TRBJ1-2	13	.	CASSPAATYGYTF	TGTGCCAGCTCACCGGCAGCCACCTATGGCTACACCTTC
.	TRBV19	TRBJ2-1	15	.	CASSIMAGTVNEQFF	TGTGCCAGTAGTATCATGGCGGGGACAGTCAATGAGCAGTTCTTC
TRBD1	TRBV5-4	TRBJ2-1	12	.	CASSDRADEQFF	TGTGCCAGCAGCGACAGGGCCGATGAGCAGTTCTTC
TRBD1	TRBV19	TRBJ2-5	16	.	CASSGGQGQKVETQYF	TGTGCCAGTAGTGGGGGACAGGGTCAAAAGGTGGAGACCCAGTACTTC
.	TRBV19	TRBJ1-4	13	.	CASSLGRNEKLFF	TGTGCCAGTAGTTTAGGACGTAATGAAAAACTGTTTTTT
.	TRBV5-1	TRBJ2-7	12	.	CASSLSSYEQYF	TGCGCCAGCAGCTTGTCGTCCTACGAGCAGTACTTC
.	TRBV19	TRBJ1-1	14	.	CASTQGPLNTEAFF	TGTGCCAGTACCCAAGGCCCTCTGAACACTGAAGCTTTCTTT
.	TRBV7-6	TRBJ1-2	13	.	CASSLAGNYGYTF	TGTGCCAGCAGCTTAGCGGGGAACTATGGCTACACCTTC
.	TRBV19	TRBJ1-2	16	.	CASRRSHRTTNYGYTF	TGTGCCAGTAGAAGAAGCCACAGGACCACTAACTATGGCTACACCTTC
.	TRBV7-2	TRBJ2-6	15	.	CASSLSNSGANVLTF	TGTGCCAGCAGCTTATCCAACTCTGGGGCCAACGTCCTGACTTTC
TRBD2	TRBV28	TRBJ2-1	16	.	CASSPRTSAYWNEQFF	TGTGCCAGCAGTCCAAGGACTAGCGCCTATTGGAATGAGCAGTTCTTC
TRBD2	TRBV7-2	TRBJ2-5	15	.	CASSLVAGGGETQYF	TGTGCCAGCAGCTTGGTAGCGGGAGGGGGAGAGACCCAGTACTTC
.	TRBV7-3	TRBJ2-3	14	once	CASSLTGGTDTQYF	TGTGCCAGCAGCTTAACAGGGGGCACAGATACGCAGTATTTT
.	TRBV9	TRBJ2-5	12	.	CASSPLEEAQYF	TGTGCCAGCAGCCCGTTAGAGGAGGCCCAGTACTTC